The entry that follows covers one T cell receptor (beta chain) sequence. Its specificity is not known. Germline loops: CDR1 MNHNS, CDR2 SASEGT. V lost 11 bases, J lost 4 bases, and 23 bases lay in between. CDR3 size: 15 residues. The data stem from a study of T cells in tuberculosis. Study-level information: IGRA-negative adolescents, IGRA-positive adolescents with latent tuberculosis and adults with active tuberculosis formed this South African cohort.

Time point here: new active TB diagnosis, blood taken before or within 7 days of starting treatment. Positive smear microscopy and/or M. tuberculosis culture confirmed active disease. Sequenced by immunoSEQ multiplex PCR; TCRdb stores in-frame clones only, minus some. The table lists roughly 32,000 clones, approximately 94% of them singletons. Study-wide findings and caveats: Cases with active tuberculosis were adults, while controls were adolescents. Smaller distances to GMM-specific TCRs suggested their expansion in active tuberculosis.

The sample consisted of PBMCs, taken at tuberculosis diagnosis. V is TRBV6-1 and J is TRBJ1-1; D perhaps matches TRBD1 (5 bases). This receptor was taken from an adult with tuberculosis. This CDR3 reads CACSWAPAQGTEAFF. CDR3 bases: TGTGCCTGCTCCTGGGCCCCAGCTCAGGGCACTGAAGCTTTCTTT.